One sample yielded the 13 T cell receptor beta chains listed below, sequenced in a study of T cell changes during pregnancy in multiple sclerosis. TCRdb's table, derived via immunoSEQ multiplex PCR, lists solely in-frame clones and lacks some. The top ten clones hold approximately 2.2% of a sample with 75,000 to 100,000 clones, about 91% of them seen once. The material was peripheral blood, obtained after pregnancy. The receptors shown here come from a female donor in good health, enrolled as a control in a pregnancy study.

V gene TRBV4-2 combines with J gene TRBJ2-7; 10 nucleotides align to TRBD2. In germline, CDR1 is LGHNA, CDR2 YNFKEQ. CDR3 length: 16 amino acids. J lost 0 bases, V lost 0 bases, and 2 bases had no gene match. The CDR3 region is CASSQELAGYSYEQYF. The CDR3 coding sequence is TGTGCCAGCAGCCAAGAACTAGCGGGGTACTCCTACGAGCAGTACTTC.

The chain recombines TRBV19 with TRBJ2-1, with 7 bases matching TRBD1. The CDR3 totals 15 residues. The V and J ends lost 4 bases and 4 bases, in that order; junction bases with no gene match: 7. Germline-derived CDR1 and CDR2 are LNHDA and SQIVND (reference sequence). The CDR3 is CASSTGQAYYNEQFF. The CDR3 region has the DNA TGTGCCAGTAGTACCGGACAGGCCTATTACAATGAGCAGTTCTTC.

The chain is built from TRBV11-2 and TRBJ2-5; TRBD1 matches at 7 bases. The DNA end lines up better with TRBJ2-7; the J call may be wrong. The CDR3 covers 13 residues. CDR1 is SGHAT, CDR2 FQNNGV, per germline. This CDR3 is CASSHNRGGEQYF. The CDR3 coding sequence is TGTGCCAGCAGTCATAACAGGGGTGGCGAGCAGTACTTC.

This chain's CDR3 is CATVPGGVGNSPLHF. CDR3 coding DNA: TGTGCCACCGTCCCCGGCGGCGTCGGTAATTCACCCCTCCACTTT. The J gene is TRBJ1-6, the V gene TRBV15; no clear D gene. The CDR3 runs to 15 residues. V gave up 8 bases and J gave up 6 bases, with 17 bases separating them. The germline CDR1 and CDR2 sequences are LNHNV and YYDKDF (reference sequence). Drawing the rest from reference TRBV15 and TRBJ1-6, the complete variable domain is DAMVIQNPRYQVTQFGKPVTLSCSQTLNHNVMYWYQQKSSQAPKLLFHYYDKDFNNEADTPDNFQSRRPNTSFCFLDIRSPGLGDTAMYLCATVPGGVGNSPLHFGNGTRLTVT.

This clone is a singleton in its sample. The V and J genes are TRBV2 and TRBJ2-7; TRBD2 agrees at 7 bases. V shed 1 base and J 3 bases; nucleotides not matched to a gene: 6. This CDR3 is 15 amino acids long. CDR1 is SNHLY and CDR2 is FYNNEI in the germline V gene. CDR3: CASSEGLAELYEQYF. The CDR3 DNA reads TGTGCCAGCAGTGAAGGGCTAGCGGAACTCTACGAGCAGTACTTC.

The J gene is TRBJ1-1, the V gene TRBV18; the match to TRBD1 covers 8 bases. The CDR3 has 12 amino acids. V was clipped by 3 bases and J by 11 bases; unmatched bases: 5. CDR1 and CDR2 (germline): KGHSH, LQKENI. The CDR3 region is CASSPDRVDAFF. CDR3 in DNA: TGTGCCAGCTCACCGGACAGGGTTGACGCTTTCTTT.

The CDR3 sequence is CASSLSTGNRYGYTF. The CDR3 region has the DNA TGTGCCAGCAGTTTATCTACAGGGAATCGCTACGGCTACACCTTC. This chain uses TRBV27 with TRBJ1-2, with D possibly being TRBD1 (6 bases). This CDR3 spans 15 amino acids. Germline V gene data show CDR1 as MNHEY and CDR2 as SMNVEV (reference sequence). V shed 0 bases and J shed 8 bases, with 16 bases lying between them.

This sequence joins TRBV25-1 and TRBJ2-3; 14 bases are a match to TRBD2. CDR3 length: 17 amino acids. From germline, CDR1 is MGHDK and CDR2 SYGVNS. Trimming removed 3 bases from V and 4 bases from J; junction bases left unmatched: 6. The chain's CDR3 is CASSDPTGLAGADTQYF. The CDR3 region has the DNA TGTGCCAGCAGTGACCCTACGGGACTAGCGGGAGCAGATACGCAGTATTTT.

The chain joins TRBV7-9 to TRBJ2-1; 10 nucleotides line up with TRBD2. The CDR3 contains 15 residues. The germline CDR1 and CDR2 sequences are SEHNR and FQNEAQ (reference sequence). Unmatched junction bases numbered 2, after V lost 2 bases and J lost 4 bases. In DNA form, the CDR3 reads TGTGCCAGCAGCTTAACTAGCGGGATATACAATGAGCAGTTCTTC. It is translated as CASSLTSGIYNEQFF.

This clone appeared a single time. The rearrangement links TRBV25-1 to TRBJ2-7; 8 nucleotides agree with TRBD2. Trimming took 3 bases from V and 6 from J; bases not matched to a gene: 10. The CDR3 spans 15 residues. From germline, CDR1 is MGHDK and CDR2 SYGVNS. CDR3 residues: CASSDGPLGGVEQYF. CDR3 DNA: TGTGCCAGCAGTGATGGCCCCCTCGGGGGGGTCGAGCAGTACTTC.

CDR3: CASSQVLEDTQYF. In DNA, the CDR3 is TGTGCCAGCAGTCAGGTACTGGAAGATACGCAGTATTTT. The chain couples TRBV27 to TRBJ2-3; no clear D. CDR3 length: 13 residues. Germline CDR1 and CDR2: MNHEY and SMNVEV (reference sequence). V was trimmed by 5 bases and J by 5 bases, leaving 11 bases between them.

The rearrangement uses TRBV5-6 and TRBJ2-7; 7 bases are a match to TRBD1. Trimming cost V 0 bases and J 3 bases; bases outside gene matches: 6. Germline CDR1 is SGHDT and CDR2 is YYEEEE. The CDR3 contains 15 residues. The CDR3 DNA reads TGTGCCAGCAGCTTGGGGACAGGAACCCACTACGAGCAGTACTTC. This gives the protein CASSLGTGTHYEQYF.

This clone was detected only once. CDR3 nucleotide sequence: TGTGCCAGCTCACCACCGAGTGGCGGACAGGGAGGGGAGACCCAGTACTTC. This gives the protein CASSPPSGGQGGETQYF. The chain uses TRBV18 and TRBJ2-5; a weak D match, TRBD1 (8 bases). Germline values: CDR1 KGHSH, CDR2 LQKENI. Deletions cut 0 bases from V and 5 bases from J, with 19 bases between. The CDR3 runs to 17 residues. Drawing the rest from reference TRBV18 and TRBJ2-5, the complete variable domain is NAGVMQNPRHLVRRRGQEARLRCSPMKGHSHVYWYRQLPEEGLKFMVYLQKENIIDESGMPKERFSAEFPKEGPSILRIQQVVRGDSAAYFCASSPPSGGQGGETQYFGPGTRLLVL.